The next 27 T cell receptor beta chains were all read from a single sample in a study of shared clonotypes between healthy human individuals. Measured with immunoSEQ multiplex PCR; TCRdb has only the in-frame clones, and not every one. The repertoire holds about 820,000 clones, roughly 92% seen once, with around 24% in the top ten. CD8 cells classed as naive were CD45RO-negative and positively selected for CCR7, excluding terminally differentiated effector memory CD45RA+ cells. Sequencing was done on a sample of naive CD8+ T cells sorted from blood. Receptors originate from a man aged 25-45 years in good health.

This sequence joins TRBV11-2 and TRBJ2-7; TRBD2 aligns across 11 bases. The V gene end was trimmed by 5 bases and the J gene end by 3 bases; junction bases not matched to a gene: 6. Germline V CDR1 and CDR2: SGHAT, FQNNGV. This CDR3 comprises 15 residues. The CDR3 loop is CASSPPGLAVYEQYF. In nucleotides, the CDR3 is TGTGCCAGCAGCCCTCCGGGACTAGCGGTCTACGAGCAGTACTTC.

The CDR3 coding sequence is TGTGCCAGCAGCTTAGCGTCCCAAGAGACCCAGTACTTC. It specifies CASSLASQETQYF. The chain couples TRBV7-9 to TRBJ2-5; D is unresolved. Deletions cut 0 bases from V and 1 base from J, with 3 bases between. Germline V gene lookup returns CDR1 SEHNR and CDR2 FQNEAQ (reference sequence). The CDR3 runs 13 residues. Combining the CDR3 with reference TRBV7-9 and TRBJ2-5 gives the whole variable domain DTGVSQNPRHKITKRGQNVTFRCDPISEHNRLYWYRQTLGQGPEFLTYFQNEAQLEKSRLLSDRFSAERPKGSFSTLEIQRTEQGDSAMYLCASSLASQETQYFGPGTRLLVL.

CDR3 region: CASSFSAEVYNEQFF. CDR3 sequence (DNA): TGTGCCAGCAGCTTTTCTGCGGAAGTCTACAATGAGCAGTTCTTC. The chain combines TRBV11-2 with TRBJ2-1; unclear D gene. Trimming stripped 3 bases from V and 3 bases from J, with 12 bases between. The CDR3 has 15 amino acids. The germline gives CDR1 SGHAT, CDR2 FQNNGV.

The rearrangement uses TRBV19 and TRBJ2-2; TRBD1 agrees at 9 bases. This CDR3 region has 18 residues. V trimming: 3 bases; J trimming: 5 bases; junction bases outside the gene matches: 13. Per the germline V gene, CDR1 is LNHDA and CDR2 is SQIVND (reference sequence). In DNA form, the CDR3 reads TGTGCCAGTAGTATGGCTCCGGGACAGGGATATGGTACCGGGGAGCTGTTTTTT. This codes for CASSMAPGQGYGTGELFF.

The rearrangement uses TRBV10-3 and TRBJ2-2; 10 nucleotides line up with TRBD1. Germline values: CDR1 ENHRY, CDR2 SYGVKD. V was pared by 10 bases and J by 6 bases, with 17 bases of the junction left unmatched. The CDR3 is 17 amino acids. The CDR3 protein is CASAGGQGILRSGELFF. The CDR3 nucleotides read TGTGCCAGCGCTGGGGGACAGGGGATTCTAAGGTCCGGGGAGCTGTTTTTT.

This clone showed up just once. The chain links TRBV7-6 to TRBJ2-7; 13 nucleotides line up with TRBD2. The CDR3 length is 14 residues. V gave up 4 bases and J gave up 4 bases; unmatched junction bases: 1. CDR1 and CDR2 from the germline V gene are SGHVS and FNYEAQ. CDR3 DNA sequence: TGTGCCAGCAGCTCGGGACTAGCGGGATACGAGCAGTACTTC. It specifies CASSSGLAGYEQYF.

This chain uses TRBV7-8 with TRBJ2-2, with D perhaps assigned TRBD1 or TRBD2 (6 bases each). Trimming shortened V by 5 bases and J by 6 bases, and 19 bases separated the two germline ends. The CDR3 contains 16 residues. CDR1 and CDR2 (germline): SGHVS, FQNEAQ. CDR3 nucleotide sequence: TGTGCCAGCAGCCCATTCGGGGGCCACCCTCCCGGGGAGCTGTTTTTT. Protein product: CASSPFGGHPPGELFF.

This chain uses TRBV11-2 with TRBJ1-2; the D gene is possibly TRBD1 (5 bases). The germline CDR1 and CDR2 sequences are SGHAT and FQNNGV. The CDR3 sequence is 13 residues long. Trimming pared 5 bases from V and 8 bases from J, leaving 15 bases between. For the CDR3, the DNA is TGTGCCAGCAGCACTGGGACCGGCTGGGGCTACACCTTC. It yields the protein CASSTGTGWGYTF.

CDR3 DNA: TGTGCCAGCAGTTTGACACAGGGGACGGGAGTTTCTGGCTACACCTTC. Translating gives CASSLTQGTGVSGYTF. The chain recombines TRBV27 with TRBJ1-2, with 7 nucleotides matching TRBD1. Losses at the gene ends were 3 bases for V and 7 bases for J; bases not matched to a gene: 14. Germline-derived CDR1 and CDR2 are MNHEY and SMNVEV (reference sequence). This CDR3 is built from 16 residues.

On this clone: Other nucleotide sequences in the sample specify the same CDR3. The gene calls are TRBV19 and TRBJ2-7; D is possibly TRBD1 (5 bases). This CDR3 spans 14 amino acids. Trimming cost V 3 bases and J 2 bases, with 11 bases left between them. CDR1 is LNHDA, CDR2 SQIVND, per germline (reference sequence). The chain's CDR3 is CASSIAGQTYEQYF. The CDR3 coding sequence is TGTGCCAGTAGTATCGCCGGACAAACCTACGAGCAGTACTTC.

V gene TRBV2 combines with J gene TRBJ1-2; 10 nucleotides match TRBD1. Trimming removed 3 bases from V and 2 bases from J; junction bases left unmatched: 6. Germline lookup yields CDR1 SNHLY and CDR2 FYNNEI. This CDR3 is 16 amino acids long. The CDR3 reads CASSDPRDRGNYGYTF. The CDR3 nucleotides read TGTGCCAGCAGTGATCCCCGGGACAGGGGAAACTATGGCTACACCTTC.

V gene TRBV4-1 combines with J gene TRBJ2-3; 13 positions agree with TRBD2. CDR3 size: 17 residues. Germline V gene lookup returns CDR1 MGHRA and CDR2 YSYEKL. Losses at the gene ends were 0 bases for V and 5 bases for J; bases not matched to a gene: 5. The CDR3 DNA is TGCGCCAGCAGCCAAGATCGGACTAGCGGGGGTGGAGATACGCAGTATTTT. Its protein is CASSQDRTSGGGDTQYF.

The CDR3 region is CASSSRLAGGSRSSYNEQFF. CDR3 sequence (DNA): TGTGCCAGCAGCTCACGACTAGCGGGAGGGTCCAGGAGCTCCTACAATGAGCAGTTCTTC. The chain is built from TRBV9 and TRBJ2-1; TRBD2 matches 14 bases. The V and J ends lost 4 bases and 0 bases, in that order; junction bases with no gene match: 12. This CDR3 is built from 20 residues. Looked up from germline, CDR1 is SGDLS and CDR2 is YYNGEE. Using reference TRBV9 and TRBJ2-1 for the parts outside the CDR3, the full variable domain is DSGVTQTPKHLITATGQRVTLRCSPRSGDLSVYWYQQSLDQGLQFLIQYYNGEERAKGNILERFSAQQFPDLHSELNLSSLELGDSALYFCASSSRLAGGSRSSYNEQFFGPGTRLTVL.

This clone was seen a single time. The chain employs TRBV5-5 and TRBJ2-3, with D perhaps matching TRBD1 (6 bases). Germline V gene data show CDR1 as SGHKS and CDR2 as YYEKEE (reference sequence). V was cut by 4 bases and J by 1 base, with 10 bases left in between. The CDR3 contains 14 residues. This CDR3 is CASSTDRRTDTQYF. CDR3 DNA sequence: TGTGCCAGCAGCACTGACAGGCGCACAGATACGCAGTATTTT.

As to this clone: Other DNA sequences in the sample encode the same CDR3. The V and J genes are TRBV6-5 and TRBJ2-7, with D perhaps TRBD1 (6 bases). The CDR3 is 14 amino acids. Germline V lookup: CDR1 MNHEY, CDR2 SVGAGI. The V end was cut by 2 bases, the J end by 4 bases, with 12 bases between. The CDR3 spells CASSYSQGTYEQYF. CDR3 sequence (DNA): TGTGCCAGCAGTTACAGCCAGGGGACGTACGAGCAGTACTTC.

This chain connects TRBV5-1 to TRBJ2-7; TRBD2 agrees at 12 bases. V lost 0 bases, J lost 4 bases, and 5 bases stayed unmatched. CDR3 length: 16 amino acids. CDR1 and CDR2 (germline): SGHRS, YFSETQ. The CDR3 region has the DNA TGCGCCAGCAGCTTGGTGCCTAGCGGGAGGGGTTACGAGCAGTACTTC. It yields the protein CASSLVPSGRGYEQYF.

Concerning this clone: In the same sample, other DNA sequences code for this CDR3. The chain combines TRBV27 with TRBJ1-1; D ambiguous. The CDR3 is 15 amino acids. Germline CDR1 and CDR2: MNHEY and SMNVEV (reference sequence). The ends were cut back, 0 bases at V and 1 base at J, with 9 bases in the middle. The CDR3 loop reads CASSLSSRRNTEAFF. The CDR3 coding sequence is TGTGCCAGCAGTTTATCTTCCAGGAGGAACACTGAAGCTTTCTTT.

The chain has TRBV28 and TRBJ2-7; D gene uncertain. The ends were cut back, 5 bases at V and 2 bases at J, with 10 bases in the middle. This CDR3 spans 13 amino acids. The germline CDR1 and CDR2 sequences are MDHEN and SYDVKM. Here the CDR3 DNA reads TGTGCCAGCAGTGGGCAGCTAGCCTACGAGCAGTACTTC. Its protein product is CASSGQLAYEQYF.

V and J are TRBV7-9 and TRBJ1-5; D is unclear. V shed 1 base and J shed 0 bases, with 7 bases lying between them. The germline gives CDR1 SEHNR, CDR2 FQNEAQ (reference sequence). CDR3 size: 15 residues. The CDR3 loop is CASSLDDNSNQPQHF. DNA of the CDR3: TGTGCCAGCAGCTTAGACGACAATAGCAATCAGCCCCAGCATTTT.

V and J are TRBV11-3 and TRBJ2-3, with 7 bases lining up with TRBD2. CDR3 length: 18 residues. Germline trimming cut 5 bases from V and 0 bases from J; bases unmatched to any gene: 14. Germline V lookup: CDR1 SGHNT, CDR2 YENEEA. CDR3 residues: CASSAGLPRGPSTDTQYF. The CDR3 DNA follows: TGTGCCAGCAGCGCGGGACTACCCCGAGGTCCTAGCACAGATACGCAGTATTTT. Combining the CDR3 with reference TRBV11-3 and TRBJ2-3 gives the whole variable domain EAGVVQSPRYKIIEKKQPVAFWCNPISGHNTLYWYLQNLGQGPELLIRYENEEAVDDSQLPKDRFSAERLKGVDSTLKIQPAELGDSAVYLCASSAGLPRGPSTDTQYFGPGTRLTVL.

This clone was recorded only once. The chain has TRBV13 and TRBJ2-7; D possibly corresponds to TRBD1 (5 bases). The CDR3 is made up of 14 amino acids. Trimming pared 7 bases from V and 3 bases from J, leaving 16 bases between. CDR1 and CDR2 from the germline V gene are PRHDT and FYEKMQ (reference sequence). DNA of the CDR3: TGTGCCAGCACGAGATGGTCCAGGGACTACGAGCAGTACTTC. Protein: CASTRWSRDYEQYF.

The CDR3 here is CASSEMGGGEKLFF. In DNA, the CDR3 is TGTGCCAGCAGTGAAATGGGGGGAGGTGAAAAACTGTTTTTT. V and J are TRBV6-1 and TRBJ1-4, with D perhaps TRBD1 (5 bases). Germline V lookup: CDR1 MNHNS, CDR2 SASEGT. The CDR3 sequence is 14 residues long. V was shortened by 2 bases and J by 7 bases, with 11 bases between the two germline ends.

This clone was observed once. V is TRBV7-9 and J is TRBJ2-3, with TRBD1 matching 7 bases. The germline CDR1 and CDR2 sequences are SEHNR and FQNEAQ (reference sequence). With 1 base clipped from V and 0 bases from J, the junction kept 4 bases outside the gene matches. The CDR3 is made up of 16 amino acids. CDR3 nucleotide sequence: TGTGCCAGCAGCTTAGGTCAGGGACAGAGCACAGATACGCAGTATTTT. As protein: CASSLGQGQSTDTQYF.

The rearrangement joins TRBV7-6 to TRBJ2-7, with a weak D call TRBD1 (5 bases). The ends were cut back, 2 bases at V and 0 bases at J, with 11 bases in the middle. Germline CDR1 SGHVS, CDR2 FNYEAQ. The CDR3 spans 15 residues. CDR3 protein: CASSLRGQSSYEQYF. In DNA, the CDR3 is TGTGCCAGCAGCTTAAGGGGCCAGAGCTCCTACGAGCAGTACTTC.

The chain couples TRBV7-2 to TRBJ2-7; TRBD2 aligns across 11 bases. This CDR3 spans 16 amino acids. The V segment lost 1 base and the J segment 2 bases; nucleotides outside the gene matches: 4. Looked up from germline, CDR1 is SGHTA and CDR2 is FQGNSA. CDR3 residues: CASSLDRLAGTYEQYF. In DNA form, the CDR3 reads TGTGCCAGCAGCTTAGACCGACTAGCGGGAACCTACGAGCAGTACTTC.

The rearrangement uses TRBV7-2 and TRBJ2-2; perhaps TRBD2 as D (6 bases). V was pared by 3 bases and J by 2 bases, with 13 bases between. This CDR3 spans 16 amino acids. CDR1 and CDR2 from the germline V gene are SGHTA and FQGNSA. CDR3 sequence reads: CASSFPGLENTGELFF. CDR3 coding DNA: TGTGCCAGCAGCTTCCCGGGACTGGAAAACACCGGGGAGCTGTTTTTT.

The chain has TRBV5-1 and TRBJ2-3; tentatively, D is TRBD1 (6 bases). Per germline, CDR1 SGHRS and CDR2 YFSETQ. This CDR3 comprises 15 residues. With 0 bases removed from V and 5 bases from J, the gap between germline ends came to 13 bases. For the CDR3, the DNA is TGCGCCAGCAGCTTGGAGGGGGTTGTGGTAGATACGCAGTATTTT. As protein: CASSLEGVVVDTQYF.